This T cell receptor beta chain appears in the sequencing data of a study of shared clonotypes between healthy human individuals. Measured with immunoSEQ multiplex PCR; TCRdb has only the in-frame clones, and not every one. The data show more than 2,000,000 clones, with about 92% seen just once and 0.35% to 0.5% held by the top ten. Trimming took 4 bases from V and 3 from J; bases not matched to a gene: 7. CDR3 length: 15 amino acids. Germline V gene data show CDR1 as SQVTM and CDR2 as ANQGSEA. The TCR originated in a man aged 18 to 35 in good health. Some clones in this sample may be carry-over from other donors' samples. The rearrangement links TRBV29-1 to TRBJ2-3, with 10 positions matching TRBD2. The sequencing input was naive CD4+ T cells from PBMCs. Subset here: CD45RA+ positively selected. CDR3 amino acids: CSVGSLAGVTDTQYF. The CDR3, as DNA: TGCAGCGTTGGGTCGCTAGCGGGAGTGACAGATACGCAGTATTTT.